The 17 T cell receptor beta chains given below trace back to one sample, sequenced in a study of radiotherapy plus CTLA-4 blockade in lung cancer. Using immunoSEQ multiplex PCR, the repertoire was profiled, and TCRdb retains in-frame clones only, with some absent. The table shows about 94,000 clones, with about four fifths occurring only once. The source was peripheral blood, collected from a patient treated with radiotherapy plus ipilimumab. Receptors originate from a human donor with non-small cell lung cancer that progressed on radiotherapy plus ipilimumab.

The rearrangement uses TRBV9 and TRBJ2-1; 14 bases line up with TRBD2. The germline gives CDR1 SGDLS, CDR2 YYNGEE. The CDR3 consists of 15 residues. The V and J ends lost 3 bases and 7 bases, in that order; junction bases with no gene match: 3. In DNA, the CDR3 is TGTGCCAGCAGCGAGGGACTAGCGGGAGATAATGAGCAGTTCTTC. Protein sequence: CASSEGLAGDNEQFF.

The CDR3 reads CASQPLTWGNQPQHF. CDR3 sequence (DNA): TGTGCCAGCCAACCCTTAACCTGGGGCAATCAGCCCCAGCATTTT. The chain couples TRBV6-5 to TRBJ1-5; D uncertain. The CDR3 totals 15 residues. CDR1 is MNHEY, CDR2 SVGAGI, per germline. Trimming took off 8 bases at V and 2 bases at J, with 16 bases between the two ends.

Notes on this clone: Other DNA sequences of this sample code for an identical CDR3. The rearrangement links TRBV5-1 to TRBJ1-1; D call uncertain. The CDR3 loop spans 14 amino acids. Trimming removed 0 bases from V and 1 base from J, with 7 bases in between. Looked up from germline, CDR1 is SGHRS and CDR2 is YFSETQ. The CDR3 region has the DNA TGCGCCAGCAGCTTGGGGTGGGGGAACACTGAAGCTTTCTTT. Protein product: CASSLGWGNTEAFF.

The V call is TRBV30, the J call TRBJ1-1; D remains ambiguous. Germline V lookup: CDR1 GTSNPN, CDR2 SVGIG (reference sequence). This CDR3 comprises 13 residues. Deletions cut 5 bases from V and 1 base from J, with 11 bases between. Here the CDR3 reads CAWDKSANTEAFF. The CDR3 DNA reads TGTGCCTGGGACAAATCGGCGAACACTGAAGCTTTCTTT.

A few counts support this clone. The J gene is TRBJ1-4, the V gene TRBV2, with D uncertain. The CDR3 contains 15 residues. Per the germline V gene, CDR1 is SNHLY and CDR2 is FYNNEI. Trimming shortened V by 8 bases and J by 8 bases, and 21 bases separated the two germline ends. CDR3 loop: CASLRAPGIGEKLFF. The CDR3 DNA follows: TGTGCCAGCCTACGCGCTCCGGGGATAGGAGAAAAACTGTTTTTT.

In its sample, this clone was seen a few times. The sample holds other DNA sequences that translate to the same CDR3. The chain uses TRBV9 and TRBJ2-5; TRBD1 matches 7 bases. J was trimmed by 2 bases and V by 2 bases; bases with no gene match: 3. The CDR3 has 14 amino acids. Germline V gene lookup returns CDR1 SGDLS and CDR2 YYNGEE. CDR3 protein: CASSVGQEQETQYF. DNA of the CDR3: TGTGCCAGCAGCGTCGGACAGGAGCAAGAGACCCAGTACTTC.

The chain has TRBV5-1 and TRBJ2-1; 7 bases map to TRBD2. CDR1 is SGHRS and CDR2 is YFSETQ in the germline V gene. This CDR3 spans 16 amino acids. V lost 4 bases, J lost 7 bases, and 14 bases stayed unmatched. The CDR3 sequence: CASSPTSTSVGNEQFF. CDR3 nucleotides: TGCGCCAGCAGCCCAACCTCCACTAGCGTGGGGAATGAGCAGTTCTTC.

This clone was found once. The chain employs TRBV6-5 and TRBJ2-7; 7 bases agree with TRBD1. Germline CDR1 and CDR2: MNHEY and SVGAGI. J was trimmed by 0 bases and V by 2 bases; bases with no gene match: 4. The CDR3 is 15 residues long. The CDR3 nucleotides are TGTGCCAGCAGTTACGCTGGGACAGACTCCTACGAGCAGTACTTC. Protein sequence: CASSYAGTDSYEQYF.

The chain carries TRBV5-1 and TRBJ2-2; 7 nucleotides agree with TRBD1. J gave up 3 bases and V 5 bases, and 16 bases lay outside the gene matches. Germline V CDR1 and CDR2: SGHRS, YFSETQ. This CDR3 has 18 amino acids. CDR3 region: CASSSLRTDRSYTGELFF. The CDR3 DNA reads TGCGCCAGCAGTTCCCTCCGCACGGACAGGTCTTACACCGGGGAGCTGTTTTTT.

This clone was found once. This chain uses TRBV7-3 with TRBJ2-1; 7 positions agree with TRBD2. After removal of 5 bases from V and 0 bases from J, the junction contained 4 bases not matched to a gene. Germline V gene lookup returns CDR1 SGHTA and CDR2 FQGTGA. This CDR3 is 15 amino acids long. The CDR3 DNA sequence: TGTGCCAGCAGCGTGGGACTAAGCTCCTACAATGAGCAGTTCTTC. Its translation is CASSVGLSSYNEQFF.

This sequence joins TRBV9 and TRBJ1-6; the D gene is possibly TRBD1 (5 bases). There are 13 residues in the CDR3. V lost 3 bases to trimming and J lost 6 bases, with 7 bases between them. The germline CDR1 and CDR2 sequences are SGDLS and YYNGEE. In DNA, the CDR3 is TGTGCCAGCAGCGAGACAGCTAATTCACCCCTCCACTTT. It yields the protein CASSETANSPLHF.

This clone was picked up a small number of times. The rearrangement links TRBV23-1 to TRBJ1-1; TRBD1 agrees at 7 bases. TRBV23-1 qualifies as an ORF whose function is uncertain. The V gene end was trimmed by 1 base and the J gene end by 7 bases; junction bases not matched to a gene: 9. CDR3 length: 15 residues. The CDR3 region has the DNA TGCGCCAGCAGTCAATATGATAGGGGGCGCGGTGAAGCTTTCTTT. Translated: CASSQYDRGRGEAFF.

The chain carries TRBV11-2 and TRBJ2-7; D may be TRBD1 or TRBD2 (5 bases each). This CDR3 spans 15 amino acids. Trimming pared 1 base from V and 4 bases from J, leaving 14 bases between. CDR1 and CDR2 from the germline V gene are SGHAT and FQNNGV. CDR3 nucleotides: TGTGCCAGCAGCTTAGCTCCGGGGACGGGGTACGAGCAGTACGTC. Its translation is CASSLAPGTGYEQYV.

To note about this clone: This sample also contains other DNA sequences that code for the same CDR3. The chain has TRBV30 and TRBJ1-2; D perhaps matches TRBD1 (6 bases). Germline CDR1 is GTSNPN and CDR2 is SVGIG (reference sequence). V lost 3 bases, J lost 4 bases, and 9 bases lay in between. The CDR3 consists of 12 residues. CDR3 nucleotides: TGTGCCTGGAGCAGGGGAGGCTATGGCTACACCTTC. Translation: CAWSRGGYGYTF.

The CDR3 nucleotides read TGCGCCAGCAGTCCGGGACAGACGAACACCGGGGAGCTGTTTTTT. This sequence encodes CASSPGQTNTGELFF. The genes are TRBV10-1 and TRBJ2-2, with 7 bases identical to TRBD1. The CDR3 consists of 15 residues. Germline V lookup: CDR1 WNHNN, CDR2 SYGVQD (reference sequence). V shed 5 bases, J shed 0 bases, and the junction held 3 bases outside the gene matches.

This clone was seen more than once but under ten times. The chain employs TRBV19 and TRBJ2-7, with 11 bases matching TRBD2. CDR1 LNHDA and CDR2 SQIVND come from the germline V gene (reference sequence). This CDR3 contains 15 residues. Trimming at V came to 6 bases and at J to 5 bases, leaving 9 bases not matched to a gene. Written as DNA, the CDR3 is TGTGCCAGTAGCGTAACTAGCGGGAGTTCGGACGAGCAGTACTTC. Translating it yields CASSVTSGSSDEQYF. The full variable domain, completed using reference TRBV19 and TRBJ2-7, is DGGITQSPKYLFRKEGQNVTLSCEQNLNHDAMYWYRQDPGQGLRLIYYSQIVNDFQKGDIAEGYSVSREKKESFPLTVTSAQKNPTAFYLCASSVTSGSSDEQYFGPGTRLTVT.

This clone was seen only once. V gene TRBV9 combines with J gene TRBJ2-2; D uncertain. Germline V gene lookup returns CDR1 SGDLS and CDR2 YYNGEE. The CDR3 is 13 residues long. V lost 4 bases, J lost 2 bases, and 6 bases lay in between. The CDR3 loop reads CASSPLNTGELFF. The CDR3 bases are TGTGCCAGCAGCCCACTCAACACCGGGGAGCTGTTTTTT.